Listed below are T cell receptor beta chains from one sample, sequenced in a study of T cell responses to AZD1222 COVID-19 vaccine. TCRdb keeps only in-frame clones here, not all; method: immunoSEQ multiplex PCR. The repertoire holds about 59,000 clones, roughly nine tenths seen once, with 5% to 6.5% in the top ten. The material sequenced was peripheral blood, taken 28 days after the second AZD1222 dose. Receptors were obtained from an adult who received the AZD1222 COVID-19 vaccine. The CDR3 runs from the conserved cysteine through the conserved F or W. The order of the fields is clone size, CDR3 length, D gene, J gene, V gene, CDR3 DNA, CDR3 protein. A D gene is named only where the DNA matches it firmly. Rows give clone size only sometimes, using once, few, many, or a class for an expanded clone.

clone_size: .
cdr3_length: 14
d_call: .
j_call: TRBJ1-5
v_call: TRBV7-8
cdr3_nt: TGTGCCAGCAGCTCACAGGCGGGGAGGCAGCCCCAGCATTTT
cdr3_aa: CASSSQAGRQPQHF

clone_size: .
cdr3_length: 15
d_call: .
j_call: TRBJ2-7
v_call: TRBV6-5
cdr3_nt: TGTGCCAGCAACTCCCTACCCAGGGCCTTCTACGAGCAGTACTTC
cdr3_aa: CASNSLPRAFYEQYF

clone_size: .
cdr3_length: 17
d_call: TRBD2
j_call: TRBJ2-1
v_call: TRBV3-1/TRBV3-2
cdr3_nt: TGTGCCAGCAGCCAAGCCGGCTTTGCGGGGGGGTACAATGAGCAGTTCTTC
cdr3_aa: CASSQAGFAGGYNEQFF

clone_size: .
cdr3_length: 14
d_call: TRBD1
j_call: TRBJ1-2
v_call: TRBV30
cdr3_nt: TGTGCCTGGAGTGGAGGGACAGGGCCATATGGCTACACCTTC
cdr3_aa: CAWSGGTGPYGYTF

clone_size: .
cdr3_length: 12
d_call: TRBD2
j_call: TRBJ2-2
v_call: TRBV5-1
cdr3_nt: TGCGCCAGCAGCTTGGGCGGGAGAGTGGTGTTTTTT
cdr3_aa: CASSLGGRVVFF

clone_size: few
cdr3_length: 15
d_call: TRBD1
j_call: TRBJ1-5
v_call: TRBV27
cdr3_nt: TGTGCCACCAGACAGGGGGCAAACAGCAATCAGCCCCAGCATTTT
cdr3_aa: CATRQGANSNQPQHF

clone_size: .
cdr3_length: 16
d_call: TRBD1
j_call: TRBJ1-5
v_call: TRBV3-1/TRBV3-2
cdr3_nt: TGTGCCAGCAGCCAAGGGGGGGGACAGATCCATCAGCCCCAGCATTTT
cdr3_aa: CASSQGGGQIHQPQHF

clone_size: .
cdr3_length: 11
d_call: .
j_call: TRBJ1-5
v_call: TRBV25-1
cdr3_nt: TGTGCCAGTTCAGGCAATCAGCCCCAGCATTTT
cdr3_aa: CASSGNQPQHF

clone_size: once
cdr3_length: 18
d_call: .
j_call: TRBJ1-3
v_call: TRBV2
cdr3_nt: TGTGCCAGCAGTGAAGTGAGTCCGACGCATAGCTCTGGAAACACCATATATTTT
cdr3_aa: CASSEVSPTHSSGNTIYF

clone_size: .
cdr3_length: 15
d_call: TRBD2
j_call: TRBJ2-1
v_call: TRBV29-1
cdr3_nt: TGCAGCGTTGATAGGCGGGGGAGCTCCTACAATGAGCAGTTCTTC
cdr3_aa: CSVDRRGSSYNEQFF

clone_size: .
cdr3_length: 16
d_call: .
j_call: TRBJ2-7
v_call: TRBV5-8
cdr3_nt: TGTGCCAGCAGCTTCCGGAGCGTCCATTACTCCAGCGAGCAGTACTTC
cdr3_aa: CASSFRSVHYSSEQYF

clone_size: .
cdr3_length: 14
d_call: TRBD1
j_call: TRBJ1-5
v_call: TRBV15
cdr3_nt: TGTGCCACCAGCGGTCCCAGGGGGTATCAGCCCCAGCATTTT
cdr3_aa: CATSGPRGYQPQHF

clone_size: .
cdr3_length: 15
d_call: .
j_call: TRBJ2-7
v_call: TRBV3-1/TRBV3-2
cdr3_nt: TGTGCCAGCAGCCAAGGACGGGGGGCCCATTACGAGCAGTACTTC
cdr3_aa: CASSQGRGAHYEQYF

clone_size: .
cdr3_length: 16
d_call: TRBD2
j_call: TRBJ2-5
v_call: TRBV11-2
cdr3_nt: TGTGCCAGCAGCTTAGGGAGCGGGAAGGGCCAAGAGACCCAGTACTTC
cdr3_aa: CASSLGSGKGQETQYF

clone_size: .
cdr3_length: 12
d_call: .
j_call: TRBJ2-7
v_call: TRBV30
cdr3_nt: TGTGCCTGGACCGGGGGATACTACGAGCAGTACTTC
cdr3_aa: CAWTGGYYEQYF

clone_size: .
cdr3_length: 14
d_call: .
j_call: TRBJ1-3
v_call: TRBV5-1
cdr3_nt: TGCGCCAGCAGCTCCGGGTTGTTAGACAACACCATATATTTT
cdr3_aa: CASSSGLLDNTIYF